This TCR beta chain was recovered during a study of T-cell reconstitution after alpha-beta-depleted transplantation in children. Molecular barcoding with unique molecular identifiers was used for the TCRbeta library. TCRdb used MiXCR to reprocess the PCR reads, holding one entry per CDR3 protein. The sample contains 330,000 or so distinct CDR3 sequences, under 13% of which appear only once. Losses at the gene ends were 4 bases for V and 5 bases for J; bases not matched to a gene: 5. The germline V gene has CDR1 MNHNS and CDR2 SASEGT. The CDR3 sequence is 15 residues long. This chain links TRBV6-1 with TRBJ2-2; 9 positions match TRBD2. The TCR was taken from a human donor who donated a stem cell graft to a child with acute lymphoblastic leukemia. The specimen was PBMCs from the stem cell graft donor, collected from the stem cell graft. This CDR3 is CASSGGLAITGELFF. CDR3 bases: TGTGCCAGCAGTGGGGGACTAGCAATAACCGGGGAGCTGTTTTTT.